A single sample gave rise to the 24 T cell receptor beta chains below, sequenced in a study of T cell responses to AZD1222 COVID-19 vaccine. Measured with immunoSEQ multiplex PCR; TCRdb has only the in-frame clones, and not every one. The sample contains approximately 96,000 clones, just over 90% of which appear only once. The sample here was peripheral blood, taken 28 days after the second AZD1222 dose. The source of these receptors is an adult who received the AZD1222 COVID-19 vaccine.

The chain carries TRBV7-6 and TRBJ1-3; 8 bases agree with TRBD1. CDR3 length: 20 residues. The germline gives CDR1 SGHVS, CDR2 FNYEAQ. Trimming cost V 0 bases and J 5 bases; bases outside gene matches: 18. The CDR3 reads CASSLAHPKWTGKFRNTIYF. For the CDR3, the DNA is TGTGCCAGCAGCTTAGCGCACCCCAAATGGACAGGGAAATTTCGAAACACCATATATTTT. The variable domain in full, completed from reference TRBV7-6 and TRBJ1-3, reads GAGVSQSPRYKVTKRGQDVALRCDPISGHVSLYWYRQALGQGPEFLTYFNYEAQQDKSGLPNDRFSAERPEGSISTLTIQRTEQRDSAMYRCASSLAHPKWTGKFRNTIYFGEGSWLTVV.

The V gene is TRBV2, the J gene TRBJ1-2; the match to TRBD1 covers 8 bases. J was trimmed by 7 bases and V by 4 bases; bases with no gene match: 5. This CDR3 comprises 13 residues. Per germline, CDR1 SNHLY and CDR2 FYNNEI. CDR3 sequence reads: CASSVLQGGGYTF. The DNA for the CDR3 is TGTGCCAGCAGTGTTTTACAGGGGGGTGGCTACACCTTC.

The chain joins TRBV5-4 to TRBJ2-1; TRBD2 matches 12 bases. V shed 1 base, J shed 6 bases, and the junction held 2 bases outside the gene matches. CDR3 size: 15 residues. Per the germline V gene, CDR1 is SGHNT and CDR2 is YYREEE (reference sequence). This chain's CDR3 is CASSLKLAGGNEQFF. CDR3 in DNA: TGTGCCAGCAGCTTGAAACTAGCGGGAGGCAATGAGCAGTTCTTC.

This clone was detected only a few times. This sequence joins TRBV27 and TRBJ1-2, with 8 bases that match TRBD1. J gave up 7 bases and V 4 bases, and 8 bases lay outside the gene matches. Germline loops: CDR1 MNHEY, CDR2 SMNVEV (reference sequence). This CDR3 is 14 amino acids long. In DNA form, the CDR3 reads TGTGCCAGCAGTTGGGGTCAGGGGGCGGGTGGCTACACCTTC. This sequence encodes CASSWGQGAGGYTF.

CDR3 coding DNA: TGTGCCAGCAGTCCCCAGAACTATGGCTACACCTTC. This translates into CASSPQNYGYTF. V usage is TRBV6-2 or TRBV6-3 and J usage is TRBJ1-2; D is ambiguous. V lost 5 bases and J lost 2, with 6 bases in between. The CDR3 totals 12 residues. From germline, CDR1 is MNHEY and CDR2 SVGEGT.

The chain couples TRBV4-1 to TRBJ1-5; TRBD1 might be the D (5 bases). V was trimmed by 1 base and J by 0 bases, leaving 19 bases between them. CDR1 is MGHRA, CDR2 YSYEKL, per germline. The CDR3 loop spans 19 amino acids. The CDR3: CASSQGGVRQLFSNQPQHF. The CDR3 DNA follows: TGCGCCAGCAGCCAAGGGGGGGTACGACAGCTCTTTAGCAATCAGCCCCAGCATTTT.

The rearrangement joins TRBV7-8 to TRBJ2-1; 15 nucleotides agree with TRBD2. This CDR3 has 15 residues. The junction had 3 bases not matched to a gene; V was cut back by 8 bases and J by 4 bases. Germline CDR1 and CDR2: SGHVS and FQNEAQ. CDR3 sequence reads: CASGGLAGGYNEQFF. The CDR3 DNA is TGTGCCAGCGGGGGACTAGCGGGGGGATACAATGAGCAGTTCTTC.

J is TRBJ2-5 and V is TRBV5-1, with TRBD2 matching 9 bases. Germline CDR1 and CDR2: SGHRS and YFSETQ. V trimming: 4 bases; J trimming: 5 bases; junction bases outside the gene matches: 6. The CDR3 is 14 residues long. CDR3 bases: TGCGCCAGCAGCAGGGCTAGCGGGGAGGAGACCCAGTACTTC. It encodes CASSRASGEETQYF. The whole variable domain, filled in from reference TRBV5-1 and TRBJ2-5, reads KAGVTQTPRYLIKTRGQQVTLSCSPISGHRSVSWYQQTPGQGLQFLFEYFSETQRNKGNFPGRFSGRQFSNSRSEMNVSTLELGDSALYLCASSRASGEETQYFGPGTRLLVL.

This sequence joins TRBV5-8 and TRBJ2-1, with D unresolved. CDR1 SGHTS and CDR2 YDEGEE come from the germline V gene. This CDR3 region has 12 residues. V lost 4 bases and J 4 bases, leaving 6 bases between the germline ends. CDR3 sequence: CASSRVYNEQFF. The CDR3, as DNA: TGTGCCAGCAGCCGGGTTTACAATGAGCAGTTCTTC.

This clone was seen a single time. V and J are TRBV6-5 and TRBJ1-1; TRBD1 might be the D (5 bases). In germline, CDR1 is MNHEY, CDR2 SVGAGI. Trimming left V 7 bases short and J 2 bases short, with 17 bases between. This CDR3 has 15 residues. This chain's CDR3 is CASTSQSRANTEAFF. DNA for the CDR3: TGTGCCAGCACCTCGCAGTCCAGGGCTAACACTGAAGCTTTCTTT.

The chain employs TRBV15 and TRBJ1-3, with D tentatively TRBD1 (5 bases). The CDR3 loop spans 15 amino acids. In germline, CDR1 is LNHNV, CDR2 YYDKDF (reference sequence). Trimming took off 0 bases at V and 2 bases at J, with 8 bases between the two ends. CDR3 sequence reads: CATSRDPTAGNTIYF. Written as DNA, the CDR3 is TGTGCCACCAGCAGAGATCCGACAGCTGGAAACACCATATATTTT.

This clone was observed a single time. The rearrangement joins TRBV5-1 to TRBJ2-1; TRBD2 matches at 10 bases. The V gene end was trimmed by 4 bases and the J gene end by 4 bases; junction bases not matched to a gene: 8. The CDR3 totals 16 residues. Germline CDR1 reads SGHRS; CDR2 reads YFSETQ. CDR3 protein: CASSISGRNAYNEQFF. The CDR3 DNA follows: TGCGCCAGCAGCATTAGCGGGAGGAACGCTTACAATGAGCAGTTCTTC.

A word on this clone: An end of the junction differs from the germline gene, which may be a read error. The rearrangement joins TRBV6-1 to TRBJ2-7, with D possibly being TRBD2 (6 bases). The V gene's germline CDR1 is MNHNS and CDR2 SASEGT. This CDR3 has 12 residues. The CDR3 sequence: CASSEALGGWAF. The CDR3 region has the DNA TGTGCCAGCAGTGAAGCGCTGGGAGGTTGGGCCTTC.

The chain joins TRBV19 to TRBJ1-1, with TRBD1 matching 10 bases. In germline, CDR1 is LNHDA, CDR2 SQIVND (reference sequence). V was clipped by 5 bases and J by 0 bases; unmatched bases: 3. The CDR3 spans 15 residues. This chain's CDR3 is CASSAGTGVNTEAFF. CDR3 sequence (DNA): TGTGCCAGTAGTGCCGGGACAGGGGTGAACACTGAAGCTTTCTTT. Supplemented by reference TRBV19 and TRBJ1-1, the full variable domain reads DGGITQSPKYLFRKEGQNVTLSCEQNLNHDAMYWYRQDPGQGLRLIYYSQIVNDFQKGDIAEGYSVSREKKESFPLTVTSAQKNPTAFYLCASSAGTGVNTEAFFGQGTRLTVV.

The gene calls are TRBV2 and TRBJ2-1, with D possibly matching TRBD1 (7 bases). The CDR3 is 14 amino acids. From germline, CDR1 is SNHLY and CDR2 FYNNEI. Trimming took off 8 bases at V and 2 bases at J, with 13 bases between the two ends. CDR3 in amino acids: CASHQGGTYNEQFF. CDR3 DNA sequence: TGTGCCAGCCATCAGGGGGGCACCTACAATGAGCAGTTCTTC.

This chain joins TRBV2 and TRBJ1-5; 7 bases line up with TRBD1. CDR3 size: 13 residues. The V gene end was trimmed by 5 bases and the J gene end by 6 bases; junction bases not matched to a gene: 4. Germline CDR1 is SNHLY and CDR2 is FYNNEI. For the CDR3, the DNA is TGTGCCAGCAGTATGCAGGGGGGTCAGCCCCAGCATTTT. Amino acids: CASSMQGGQPQHF. Full variable domain (remainder filled in from reference TRBV2 and TRBJ1-5): EPEVTQTPSHQVTQMGQEVILRCVPISNHLYFYWYRQILGQKVEFLVSFYNNEISEKSEIFDDQFSVERPDGSNFTLKIRSTKLEDSAMYFCASSMQGGQPQHFGDGTRLSIL.

The rearrangement uses TRBV7-3 and TRBJ2-1; 10 bases align to TRBD2. V shed 5 bases and J 4 bases; nucleotides not matched to a gene: 5. CDR1 is SGHTA and CDR2 is FQGTGA in the germline V gene. The CDR3 is made up of 15 amino acids. In DNA, the CDR3 is TGTGCCAGCAGCCAAACTAGCGGGGTTTACAATGAGCAGTTCTTC. It is translated as CASSQTSGVYNEQFF.

The chain recombines TRBV5-1 with TRBJ1-1; maybe TRBD1 (6 bases). CDR1 is SGHRS and CDR2 is YFSETQ in the germline V gene. The CDR3 length is 12 residues. V was clipped by 0 bases and J by 8 bases, with 8 bases between them. The CDR3 DNA reads as TGCGCCAGCAGCTTGGAGACAGGCGAAGCTTTCTTT. Its protein is CASSLETGEAFF.

In this sample, this clone turned up once. This chain connects TRBV7-3 to TRBJ2-1, with 9 bases lining up with TRBD1. With V trimmed by 5 bases and J by 4 bases, 6 bases remained unmatched. The germline CDR1 and CDR2 sequences are SGHTA and FQGTGA. The CDR3 covers 15 residues. DNA of the CDR3: TGTGCCAGCAGCCGCCCGGGACAGGGATACAATGAGCAGTTCTTC. Translation gives CASSRPGQGYNEQFF.

The genes are TRBV5-1 and TRBJ1-2; unclear D gene. With 0 bases removed from V and 4 bases from J, the gap between germline ends came to 7 bases. CDR3 length: 13 amino acids. The germline V gene encodes CDR1 SGHRS and CDR2 YFSETQ. Here the CDR3 reads CASSLDRSYGYTF. The CDR3 DNA follows: TGCGCCAGCAGCTTGGACAGATCCTATGGCTACACCTTC.

V usage is TRBV2 and J usage is TRBJ2-3; a possible D gene is TRBD2 (6 bases). Germline V gives CDR1 SNHLY, CDR2 FYNNEI. The CDR3 runs to 14 residues. V was trimmed by 3 bases and J by 4 bases, leaving 11 bases between them. CDR3 coding DNA: TGTGCCAGCAGTGACGGGGGTTACGCAGATACGCAGTATTTT. Protein product: CASSDGGYADTQYF.

As to this clone: Germline and junction disagree at one end, which may indicate a read error. The rearrangement joins TRBV7-7 to TRBJ2-1; 7 nucleotides line up with TRBD2. This CDR3 spans 16 amino acids. Germline V lookup: CDR1 SSHAT, CDR2 FNYEAQ (reference sequence). The CDR3 region has the DNA TGTGCTAGCAGCTCTGGATCGGGCGGGGGTTACAATGAGCAGTTCTTC. Translating it yields CASSSGSGGGYNEQFF.

This rearrangement joins TRBV24-1 to TRBJ2-1; D gene ambiguous. Germline-derived CDR1 and CDR2 are KGHDR and SFDVKD. There are 16 residues in the CDR3. The germline V and J ends were trimmed by 0 bases and 4 bases, with 12 bases remaining between them. The CDR3 loop is CATSDLSSRAYNEQFF. In nucleotides, the CDR3 is TGTGCCACCAGTGATTTGTCGTCTAGGGCGTACAATGAGCAGTTCTTC.

The chain uses TRBV19 and TRBJ1-2; D might be TRBD1 (5 bases). This CDR3 spans 14 amino acids. V was clipped by 7 bases and J by 2 bases, with 14 bases between them. Germline values: CDR1 LNHDA, CDR2 SQIVND (reference sequence). CDR3 region: CASIITGSNYGYTF. The CDR3, as DNA: TGTGCCAGTATCATCACAGGAAGCAACTATGGCTACACCTTC.